These 18 T cell receptor beta chains were all obtained from the same sample, sequenced in a study of T cell responses to AZD1222 COVID-19 vaccine. Data came from immunoSEQ multiplex PCR; TCRdb stores just in-frame clones and leaves some out. This repertoire shows about 160,000 clones, 80% to 95% found once; its top ten account for approximately 3.4%. Sequenced here: peripheral blood, sampled 28 days after the second AZD1222 dose. The receptors stem from an adult who received the AZD1222 COVID-19 vaccine.

J is TRBJ2-1 and V is TRBV9; possibly TRBD1 or TRBD2 for D (6 bases each). Germline V CDR1 and CDR2: SGDLS, YYNGEE. The CDR3 totals 16 residues. The V end lost 0 bases, the J end lost 8 bases, and 18 bases lay between the germline ends. For the CDR3, the DNA is TGTGCCAGCAGCGTAGTTTCGGGGGCCGATGTAGATGAGCAGTTCTTC. It is translated as CASSVVSGADVDEQFF. The full variable domain, in which reference TRBV9 and TRBJ2-1 provide the parts outside the CDR3, is DSGVTQTPKHLITATGQRVTLRCSPRSGDLSVYWYQQSLDQGLQFLIQYYNGEERAKGNILERFSAQQFPDLHSELNLSSLELGDSALYFCASSVVSGADVDEQFFGPGTRLTVL.

V gene TRBV14 combines with J gene TRBJ2-1; TRBD1 matches 9 bases. Germline assignment: CDR1 SGHDN and CDR2 FVKESK. Trimming at V came to 4 bases and at J to 1 base, leaving 14 bases not matched to a gene. This CDR3 region has 19 residues. For the CDR3, the DNA is TGTGCCAGCAGCCGTCCCGGGACAGGGCGCGGGAGTTCCTACAATGAGCAGTTCTTC. Translating it yields CASSRPGTGRGSSYNEQFF. The complete variable domain, with remaining parts taken from reference TRBV14 and TRBJ2-1, reads EAGVTQFPSHSVIEKGQTVTLRCDPISGHDNLYWYRRVMGKEIKFLLHFVKESKQDESGMPNNRFLAERTGGTYSTLKVQPAELEDSGVYFCASSRPGTGRGSSYNEQFFGPGTRLTVL.

This clone was counted once. The chain joins TRBV7-8 to TRBJ1-2; 9 bases align to TRBD1. J lost 4 bases, V lost 7 bases, and 16 bases had no gene match. Per the germline V gene, CDR1 is SGHVS and CDR2 is FQNEAQ. This CDR3 has 17 residues. Here the CDR3 DNA reads TGTGCCAGCAACGTTAATGGACAGGGGATGGGTAGCTATGGCTACACCTTC. Protein product: CASNVNGQGMGSYGYTF.

The chain employs TRBV5-3 and TRBJ2-7, with TRBD1 matching over 9 bases. TRBV5-3 is flagged as an ORF with uncertain function. There are 18 residues in the CDR3. With 2 bases clipped from V and 0 bases from J, the junction kept 12 bases outside the gene matches. The chain's CDR3 is CARSLGRPRTGDSYEQYF. The CDR3 coding sequence is TGTGCCAGAAGCTTAGGCCGCCCGCGGACAGGGGACTCCTACGAGCAGTACTTC.

The gene calls are TRBV5-4 and TRBJ2-1; D uncertain. From germline, CDR1 is SGHNT and CDR2 YYREEE (reference sequence). Trimming removed 0 bases from V and 6 bases from J, with 13 bases in between. The CDR3 has 15 residues. CDR3 sequence reads: CASSLELRRSNEQFF. The CDR3 DNA reads as TGTGCCAGCAGCTTGGAATTGCGCAGAAGCAATGAGCAGTTCTTC.

Only a few counts were recorded for this clone. The rearrangement links TRBV11-3 to TRBJ2-7; 8 bases align to TRBD1. Germline loops: CDR1 SGHNT, CDR2 YENEEA. The CDR3 sequence is 14 residues long. V lost 4 bases to trimming and J lost 3 bases; unmatched junction nucleotides: 5. CDR3 amino acids: CASSSPGQVYEQYF. The CDR3 nucleotides read TGTGCCAGCAGCTCTCCGGGACAGGTCTACGAGCAGTACTTC. The full variable domain, its missing parts supplied by reference TRBV11-3 and TRBJ2-7, is EAGVVQSPRYKIIEKKQPVAFWCNPISGHNTLYWYLQNLGQGPELLIRYENEEAVDDSQLPKDRFSAERLKGVDSTLKIQPAELGDSAVYLCASSSPGQVYEQYFGPGTRLTVT.

The rearrangement uses TRBV19 and TRBJ2-1, with TRBD2 identical over 8 bases. Germline assignment: CDR1 LNHDA and CDR2 SQIVND (reference sequence). J was trimmed by 8 bases and V by 3 bases; bases with no gene match: 9. This CDR3 region has 15 residues. Here the CDR3 reads CASSIWREVRYEQFF. CDR3 sequence (DNA): TGTGCCAGTAGTATCTGGCGGGAGGTTAGGTATGAGCAGTTCTTC.

The chain joins TRBV5-4 to TRBJ2-7; weak D call: TRBD2 (5 bases). The germline gives CDR1 SGHNT, CDR2 YYREEE (reference sequence). The CDR3 length is 13 residues. Trimming shortened V by 7 bases and J by 1 base, and 12 bases separated the two germline ends. CDR3 nucleotides: TGTGCCAGCCGTCGAGACTATTCCTACGAGCAGTACTTC. Amino acids: CASRRDYSYEQYF.

The CDR3 is CASSLPGGHNEQFF. The CDR3 DNA reads TGCGCCAGCAGCTTGCCGGGAGGCCACAATGAGCAGTTCTTC. The rearrangement joins TRBV5-1 to TRBJ2-1; TRBD2 matches at 7 bases. This CDR3 is built from 14 residues. In germline, CDR1 is SGHRS, CDR2 YFSETQ. The junction had 3 bases not matched to a gene; V was cut back by 1 base and J by 5 bases.

The chain uses TRBV6-1 and TRBJ2-3; possibly TRBD1 for D (6 bases). CDR1 and CDR2 from the germline V gene are MNHNS and SASEGT. The CDR3 runs 16 residues. Trimming removed 4 bases at V and 4 bases at J, with 18 bases between. The CDR3 protein is CASSVTGFSSADTQYF. CDR3 in DNA: TGTGCCAGCAGTGTAACAGGGTTTTCTTCGGCAGATACGCAGTATTTT.

This chain joins TRBV19 and TRBJ2-1; TRBD2 aligns across 13 bases. Trimming cost V 5 bases and J 3 bases; bases outside gene matches: 7. CDR3 size: 17 residues. CDR1 LNHDA and CDR2 SQIVND come from the germline V gene (reference sequence). For the CDR3, the DNA is TGTGCCAGTAGTCCGATCGGACTAGCGGGAGTCTACAATGAGCAGTTCTTC. Its protein is CASSPIGLAGVYNEQFF.

The chain carries TRBV27 and TRBJ2-1, with 8 positions matching TRBD1. Per the germline V gene, CDR1 is MNHEY and CDR2 is SMNVEV (reference sequence). V shed 3 bases and J 4 bases; nucleotides not matched to a gene: 2. The length of the CDR3 is 14 residues. The CDR3 loop reads CASSLGQAYNEQFF. In DNA form, the CDR3 reads TGTGCCAGCAGTTTGGGACAGGCTTACAATGAGCAGTTCTTC.

This rearrangement joins TRBV9 to TRBJ2-1; 8 nucleotides line up with TRBD2. Trimming at V came to 0 bases and at J to 7 bases, leaving 12 bases not matched to a gene. The CDR3 consists of 17 residues. The germline V gene encodes CDR1 SGDLS and CDR2 YYNGEE. DNA of the CDR3: TGTGCCAGCAGCGTAGGAGGCCCGGGACTAGTGGGGAATGAGCAGTTCTTC. As protein: CASSVGGPGLVGNEQFF.

J is TRBJ2-7 and V is TRBV7-9; 10 bases map to TRBD2. The CDR3 runs to 14 residues. Germline V lookup: CDR1 SEHNR, CDR2 FQNEAQ (reference sequence). V was clipped by 3 bases and J by 5 bases; unmatched bases: 4. The CDR3 coding sequence is TGTGCCAGCAGCTTTCTGCTAGCGGGAGACGAGCAGTACTTC. It encodes CASSFLLAGDEQYF.

The J gene is TRBJ2-2, the V gene TRBV14; 7 bases align to TRBD2. V shed 0 bases and J 3 bases; nucleotides not matched to a gene: 7. Germline-derived CDR1 and CDR2 are SGHDN and FVKESK. This CDR3 region has 17 residues. The CDR3 DNA reads as TGTGCCAGCAGCCAAGATAGGGGAGGGCAGTACACCGGGGAGCTGTTTTTT. Translating it yields CASSQDRGGQYTGELFF.

The rearrangement joins TRBV28 to TRBJ1-1; 10 bases align to TRBD1. The germline V gene has CDR1 MDHEN and CDR2 SYDVKM. The CDR3 length is 16 residues. The V and J ends lost 7 bases and 4 bases, in that order; junction bases with no gene match: 12. In DNA, the CDR3 is TGTGCCAGCACCCTAGGGGGACAGGGGTGGGGCACTGAAGCTTTCTTT. Translation: CASTLGGQGWGTEAFF.

CDR3 nucleotides: TGTGCCAGCAGTCCTCACAGGGGGCGCTTAGAGGGGACTAGCGGGAGGCGAATTCACGAGCAGTACTTC. It specifies CASSPHRGRLEGTSGRRIHEQYF. This chain uses TRBV27 with TRBJ2-7; 15 bases fit TRBD2. V was clipped by 5 bases and J by 5 bases; unmatched bases: 28. CDR3 length equals 23 residues. CDR1 is MNHEY and CDR2 is SMNVEV in the germline V gene (reference sequence).

The V gene is TRBV5-8, the J gene TRBJ2-4; TRBD1 or TRBD2 may be the D gene (5 bases each). Per the germline V gene, CDR1 is SGHTS and CDR2 is YDEGEE. The CDR3 totals 15 residues. Trimming took off 3 bases at V and 0 bases at J, with 10 bases between the two ends. Written as DNA, the CDR3 is TGTGCCAGCAGCTCCGGGACCATAGCCAAAAACATTCAGTACTTC. It translates to CASSSGTIAKNIQYF.